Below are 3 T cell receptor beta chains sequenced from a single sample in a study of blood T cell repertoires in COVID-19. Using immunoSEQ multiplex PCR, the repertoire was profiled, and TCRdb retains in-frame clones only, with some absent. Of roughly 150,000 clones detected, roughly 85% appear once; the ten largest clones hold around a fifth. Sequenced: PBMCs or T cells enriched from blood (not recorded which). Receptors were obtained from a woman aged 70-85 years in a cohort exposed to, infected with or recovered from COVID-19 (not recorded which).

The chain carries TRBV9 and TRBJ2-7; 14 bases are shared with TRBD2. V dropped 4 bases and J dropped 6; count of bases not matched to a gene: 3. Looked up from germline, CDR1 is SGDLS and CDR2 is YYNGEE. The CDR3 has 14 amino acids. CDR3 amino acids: CASSPGLAGVEQYF. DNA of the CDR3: TGTGCCAGCAGCCCGGGACTAGCGGGAGTCGAGCAGTACTTC.

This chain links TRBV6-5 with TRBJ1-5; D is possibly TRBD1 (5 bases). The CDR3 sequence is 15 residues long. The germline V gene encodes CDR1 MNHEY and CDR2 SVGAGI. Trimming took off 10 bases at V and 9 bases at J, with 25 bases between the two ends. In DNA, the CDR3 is TGTGCCACCATTACCCCCGGGGGGACTTCTTGGCCCCAGCATTTT. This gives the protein CATITPGGTSWPQHF.

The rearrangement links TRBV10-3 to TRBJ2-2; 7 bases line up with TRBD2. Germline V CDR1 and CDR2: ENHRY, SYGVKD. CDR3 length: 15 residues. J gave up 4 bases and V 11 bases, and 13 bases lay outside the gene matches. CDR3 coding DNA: TGTGCCCTCGGTCGGGGGGATGCTTTCACCGGGGAGCTGTTTTTT. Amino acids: CALGRGDAFTGELFF.